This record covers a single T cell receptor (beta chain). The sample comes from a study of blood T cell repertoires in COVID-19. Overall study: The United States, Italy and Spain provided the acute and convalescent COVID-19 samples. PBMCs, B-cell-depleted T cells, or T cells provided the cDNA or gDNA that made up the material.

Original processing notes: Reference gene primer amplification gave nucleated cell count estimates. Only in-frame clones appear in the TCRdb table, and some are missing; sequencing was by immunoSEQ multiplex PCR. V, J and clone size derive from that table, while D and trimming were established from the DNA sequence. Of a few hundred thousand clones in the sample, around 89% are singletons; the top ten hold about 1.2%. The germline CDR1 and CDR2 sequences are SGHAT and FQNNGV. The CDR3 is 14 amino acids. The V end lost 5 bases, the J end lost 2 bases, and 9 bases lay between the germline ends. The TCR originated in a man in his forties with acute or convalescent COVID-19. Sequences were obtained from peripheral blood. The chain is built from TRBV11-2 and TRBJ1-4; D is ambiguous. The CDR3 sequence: CASSPPSTNEKLFF. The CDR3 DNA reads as TGTGCCAGCAGCCCGCCAAGCACTAATGAAAAACTGTTTTTT.